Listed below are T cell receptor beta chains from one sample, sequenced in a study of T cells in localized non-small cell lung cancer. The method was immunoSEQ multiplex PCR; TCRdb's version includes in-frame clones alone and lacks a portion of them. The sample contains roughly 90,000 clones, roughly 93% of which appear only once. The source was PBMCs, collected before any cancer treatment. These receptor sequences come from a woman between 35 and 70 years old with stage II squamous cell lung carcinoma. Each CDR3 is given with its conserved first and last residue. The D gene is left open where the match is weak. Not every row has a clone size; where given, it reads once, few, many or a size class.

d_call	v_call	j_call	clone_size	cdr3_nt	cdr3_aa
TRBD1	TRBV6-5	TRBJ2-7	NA	TGTGCCAGCAGCCTCGGTCGACAGGGTGTATCCGAGCAGTACTTC	CASSLGRQGVSEQYF
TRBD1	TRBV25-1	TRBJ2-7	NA	TGTGCCAGCCGGGGACAGGGGGCCCACGAGCAGTACTTC	CASRGQGAHEQYF
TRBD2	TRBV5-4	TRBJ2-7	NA	TGTGCCAGCAGCTCGGGTGCGGGGGGGGCTCTACGGTACGAGCAGTACTTC	CASSSGAGGALRYEQYF
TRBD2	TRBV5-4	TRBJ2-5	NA	TGTGCCAGCACCGACTCCAAGACTAGCGGAGCAGAGACCCAGTACTTC	CASTDSKTSGAETQYF
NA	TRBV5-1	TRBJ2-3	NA	TGCGCCAGCAGCTTGGGGGCAGGGGCAGATACGCAGTATTTT	CASSLGAGADTQYF
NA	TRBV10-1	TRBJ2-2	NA	TGCGCCAGCAGTCGGGACCTTACGAACACCGGGGAGCTGTTTTTT	CASSRDLTNTGELFF
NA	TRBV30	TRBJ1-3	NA	TGTGCCTGGAGTGTGGGGGACGCCTTCTCTGGAAACACCATATATTTT	CAWSVGDAFSGNTIYF
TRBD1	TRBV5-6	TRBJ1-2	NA	TGTGCCAGCAGCGACCCCGGGACAGGGTCCTACTATGGCTACACCTTC	CASSDPGTGSYYGYTF
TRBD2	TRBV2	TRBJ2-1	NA	TGTGCCAGCAGCCGTACTAGCGGGAGGGGGTACAATGAGCAGTTCTTC	CASSRTSGRGYNEQFF
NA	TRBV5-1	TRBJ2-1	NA	TGCGCCAGCAGCTTGGTACAGGGTGGTGTTGAGCAGTTCTTC	CASSLVQGGVEQFF
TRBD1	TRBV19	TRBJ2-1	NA	TGTGCCAGTAGTATAGTTGAGGGGGCCCGGGAGCAGTTCTTC	CASSIVEGAREQFF
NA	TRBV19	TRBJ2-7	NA	TGTGCCAGTAGTATGGGGTATCGGACAGCGTCCTACGAGCAGTACTTC	CASSMGYRTASYEQYF
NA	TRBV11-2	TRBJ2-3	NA	TGTGCCAGCAGCCCACAGGGACTATACACAGATACGCAGTATTTT	CASSPQGLYTDTQYF
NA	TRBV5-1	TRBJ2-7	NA	TGCGCCAGCAGCTTAGAGAACGAGCAGTACTTC	CASSLENEQYF
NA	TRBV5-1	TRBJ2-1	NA	TGCGCCAGCAGCTTATTACCGGGCCTTGATGAGCAGTTCTTC	CASSLLPGLDEQFF
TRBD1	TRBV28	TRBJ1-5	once	TGTGCCAGCAGGGACGACAGGGGGGGGGATGGTCAGCCCCAGCATTTT	CASRDDRGGDGQPQHF
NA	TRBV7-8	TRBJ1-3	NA	TGTGCCAGCAGCACCCGAGGTTCTGGAAACACCATATATTTT	CASSTRGSGNTIYF
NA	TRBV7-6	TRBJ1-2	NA	TGTGCCAGCAGCTCCGAAGCTAACTATGGCTACACCTTC	CASSSEANYGYTF
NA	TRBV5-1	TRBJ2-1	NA	TGCGCCAGCAGCTTGGCCGGAGACTCCTACAATGAGCAGTTCTTC	CASSLAGDSYNEQFF
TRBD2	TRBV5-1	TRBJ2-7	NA	TGCGCCAGCAGCTTGGTTGGCGGGGGGTTCTCCTACGAGCAGTACTTC	CASSLVGGGFSYEQYF
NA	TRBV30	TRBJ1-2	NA	TGTGCCTGGATGGACCCGGGCCTCAGAGGGCCCTGGGACTATGGCTACACCTTC	CAWMDPGLRGPWDYGYTF
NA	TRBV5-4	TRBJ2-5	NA	TGTGCCAGCAGCTCTGGACAGCGGGGAGAGACCCAGTACTTC	CASSSGQRGETQYF
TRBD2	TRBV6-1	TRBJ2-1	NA	TGTGCCAGCATCCGGGGGAGGGATGAGCAGTTCTTC	CASIRGRDEQFF
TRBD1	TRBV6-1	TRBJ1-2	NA	TGTGCCAGCAGTGAGGCTCCAGGGGGCTACGGCTACACCTTC	CASSEAPGGYGYTF
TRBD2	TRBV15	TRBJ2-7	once	TGTGCCACCAGTATGGAACTAGCGGGAGGAGGGAACTACGAGCAGTACTTC	CATSMELAGGGNYEQYF
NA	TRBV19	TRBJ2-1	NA	TGTGCCAGTAAAGGAGACCGAGGGAGGAACACCTACAATGAGCAGTTCTTC	CASKGDRGRNTYNEQFF
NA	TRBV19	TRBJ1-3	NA	TGTGCCAGTAACACCCCAGGTGCAGACTCTGGAAACACCATATATTTT	CASNTPGADSGNTIYF
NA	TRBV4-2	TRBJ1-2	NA	TGTGCCAGCAGCCCCCCTGTACAAGGTAGCTATGGCTACACCTTC	CASSPPVQGSYGYTF
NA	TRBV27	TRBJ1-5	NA	TGTGCCAGCAGCCTGAGGGGGTTCAGCAATCAGCCCCAGCATTTT	CASSLRGFSNQPQHF
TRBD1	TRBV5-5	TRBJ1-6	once	TGTGCCAGCAGCTTGGAGGACAGGGTAACCTATAATTCACCCCTCCACTTT	CASSLEDRVTYNSPLHF
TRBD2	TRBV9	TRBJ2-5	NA	TGTGCCAGCAGCGTCTCTGCGGGGGGGCAAGAGACCCAGTACTTC	CASSVSAGGQETQYF
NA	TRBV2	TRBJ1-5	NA	TGTGCCAGCAGTGAAGCCTCTTCGGGAACTAATCAGCCCCAGCATTTT	CASSEASSGTNQPQHF
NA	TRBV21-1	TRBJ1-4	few	TGTGCCAGCAGCAAAGCCTGGACAGGGGGAAATGAAAAACTGTTTTTT	CASSKAWTGGNEKLFF
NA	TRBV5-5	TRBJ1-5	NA	TGTGCCAGCAGCACCGGACCCCAAGGGCCCCAGCATTTT	CASSTGPQGPQHF
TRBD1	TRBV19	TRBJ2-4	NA	TGTGCCAGTAGTCCCCAGGCAGGGGGCCGAAACATTCAGTACTTC	CASSPQAGGRNIQYF
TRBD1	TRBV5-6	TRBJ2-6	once	TGTGCCAGCAGCAGGGCCGGACAGGGGGCCTCTGGGGCCAACGTCCTGACTTTC	CASSRAGQGASGANVLTF
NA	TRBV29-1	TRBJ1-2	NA	TGCAGCGTCTTAGGGGAGCCCGGGGGCTACACCTTC	CSVLGEPGGYTF
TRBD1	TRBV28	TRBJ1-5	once	TGTGCCAGCAGCAGGACAGGGGGCAGGAGCAATCAGCCCCAGCATTTT	CASSRTGGRSNQPQHF
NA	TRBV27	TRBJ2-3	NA	TGTGCCAGCAGTTTAAGGGGGACTAGCACAGATACGCAGTATTTT	CASSLRGTSTDTQYF
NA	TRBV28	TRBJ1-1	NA	TGTGCCAGCAGTTTGAGACAGGTCGGAGAGACTGAAGCTTTCTTT	CASSLRQVGETEAFF
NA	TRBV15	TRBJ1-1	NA	TGTGCCACCAGCAGAGATCTAACAGGGAACACTGAAGCTTTCTTT	CATSRDLTGNTEAFF
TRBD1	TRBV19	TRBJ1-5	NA	TGTGCCAGTACCAAAACAGGGGTTTGGGATCAGCCCCAGCATTTT	CASTKTGVWDQPQHF
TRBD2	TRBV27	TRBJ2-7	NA	TGTGCCAGCAGTTTAGCGGGGGGCTACGAGCAGTACTTC	CASSLAGGYEQYF
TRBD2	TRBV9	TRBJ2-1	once	TGTGCCAGCAGCGTAGACGTGGGAGGGGCCTACAATGAGCAGTTCTTC	CASSVDVGGAYNEQFF
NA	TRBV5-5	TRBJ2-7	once	TGTGCCAGCAGTCAACTGGCCGGGGGGCCCTACGAGCAGTACTTC	CASSQLAGGPYEQYF
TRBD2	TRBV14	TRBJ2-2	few	TGTGCCAGCAGCCAAGCAGCGGGAGGGACCGGGGAGCTGTTTTTT	CASSQAAGGTGELFF
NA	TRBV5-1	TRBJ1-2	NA	TGCGCCAGCAGTTCAGGGAGGAATGGCTACACCTTC	CASSSGRNGYTF
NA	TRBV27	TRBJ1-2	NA	TGTGCCAGCAGTGGCGCAGGACAAGGAGGAAGCGGCTACACCTTC	CASSGAGQGGSGYTF
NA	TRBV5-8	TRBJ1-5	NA	TGTGCCAGCAGCTTGACAGGCGTTTTCAATCAGCCCCAGCATTTT	CASSLTGVFNQPQHF
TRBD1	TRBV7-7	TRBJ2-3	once	TGTGCTAGCAGCGCCGGACAGGGGAACACAGATACGCAGTATTTT	CASSAGQGNTDTQYF
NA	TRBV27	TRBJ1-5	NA	TGTGCCAGCAGTTTATCAGGGCAGGCCAATCAGCCCCAGCATTTT	CASSLSGQANQPQHF
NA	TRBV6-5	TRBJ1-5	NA	TGTGCCAGCAGTTACAGGCTTAATCAGCCCCAGCATTTT	CASSYRLNQPQHF
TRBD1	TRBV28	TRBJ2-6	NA	TGTGCCAGCAGTCGCCGGGGCCACCGGACAGGGGGCTTCTTTGGGGCCAACGTCCTGACTTTC	CASSRRGHRTGGFFGANVLTF
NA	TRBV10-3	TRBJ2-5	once	TGTGCCATCAGTGAGTTGCAAGAGACCCAGTACTTC	CAISELQETQYF
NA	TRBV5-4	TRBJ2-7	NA	TGTGCCAGCAGCGCGGTTGGGTCCTACGAGCAGTACTTC	CASSAVGSYEQYF
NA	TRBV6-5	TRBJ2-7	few	TGTGCCAGCAGGGGGTTAGGGGGGCAGAACGAGCAGTACTTC	CASRGLGGQNEQYF
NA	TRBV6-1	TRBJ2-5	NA	TGTGCCAGCGACCAGGGAAGGCAAGAGACCCAGTACTTC	CASDQGRQETQYF